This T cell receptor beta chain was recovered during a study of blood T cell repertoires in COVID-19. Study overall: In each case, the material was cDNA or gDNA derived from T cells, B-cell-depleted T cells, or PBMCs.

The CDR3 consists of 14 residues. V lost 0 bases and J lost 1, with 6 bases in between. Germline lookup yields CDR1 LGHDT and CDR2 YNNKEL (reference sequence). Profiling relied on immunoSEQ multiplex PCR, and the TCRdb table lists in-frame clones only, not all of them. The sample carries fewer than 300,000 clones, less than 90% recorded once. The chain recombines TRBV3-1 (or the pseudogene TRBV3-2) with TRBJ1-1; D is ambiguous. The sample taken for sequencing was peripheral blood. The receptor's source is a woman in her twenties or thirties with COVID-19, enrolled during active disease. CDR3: CASSQDLANTEAFF. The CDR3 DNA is TGTGCCAGCAGCCAAGATCTGGCGAACACTGAAGCTTTCTTT.